The rows below give T cell receptor beta chains drawn from one sample of a study of blood T cell repertoires in COVID-19. The repertoire was sequenced with immunoSEQ multiplex PCR; TCRdb's copy has only in-frame clones and lacks some. This sample has a few hundred thousand clones, with 70% to 90% found just once. The sample taken for sequencing was PBMCs or T cells enriched from blood (not recorded which). The source is a man younger than 45 who had recovered from COVID-19. Both conserved end residues are part of each CDR3. The order of the fields is V gene, clone size, D gene, CDR3 length, J gene, CDR3 protein, CDR3 DNA. A D gene is named only where the DNA matches it firmly. A row's size may be missing; if present it is once, few, many or a size class.

v_gene: TRBV9; abundance: .; d_gene: .; len: 16; j_gene: TRBJ2-2; CDR3aa: CASSYRTGFGTGELFF; CDR3nt: TGTGCCAGCAGTTACCGAACGGGATTCGGCACCGGGGAGCTGTTTTTT
v_gene: TRBV9; abundance: few; d_gene: TRBD1; len: 14; j_gene: TRBJ1-1; CDR3aa: CASRQGATNTEAFF; CDR3nt: TGTGCCAGCAGACAGGGGGCTACGAACACTGAAGCTTTCTTT
v_gene: TRBV5-4; abundance: few; d_gene: TRBD2; len: 18; j_gene: TRBJ2-5; CDR3aa: CASSFPPGTSGLKETQYF; CDR3nt: TGTGCCAGCAGCTTTCCGCCGGGGACTAGCGGGCTGAAAGAGACCCAGTACTTC
v_gene: TRBV6-5; abundance: .; d_gene: TRBD1; len: 13; j_gene: TRBJ2-2; CDR3aa: CASTGQVSGELFF; CDR3nt: TGTGCCAGCACTGGACAGGTTAGCGGGGAGCTGTTTTTT
v_gene: TRBV10-3; abundance: .; d_gene: TRBD1; len: 15; j_gene: TRBJ2-5; CDR3aa: CAISELDRGWETQYF; CDR3nt: TGTGCCATCAGTGAACTAGACAGGGGATGGGAGACCCAGTACTTC
v_gene: TRBV19; abundance: few; d_gene: .; len: 14; j_gene: TRBJ1-4; CDR3aa: CASSKRGRNEKLFF; CDR3nt: TGTGCCAGTAGTAAGCGGGGGAGAAATGAAAAACTGTTTTTT
v_gene: TRBV20-1; abundance: few; d_gene: .; len: 11; j_gene: TRBJ2-7; CDR3aa: CSAITGLEQYF; CDR3nt: TGCAGTGCTATTACAGGTCTCGAGCAGTACTTC
v_gene: TRBV5-6; abundance: .; d_gene: .; len: 14; j_gene: TRBJ2-7; CDR3aa: CASSLVEASYEQYF; CDR3nt: TGTGCCAGCAGCTTGGTCGAGGCGTCCTACGAGCAGTACTTC
v_gene: TRBV9; abundance: .; d_gene: TRBD1; len: 15; j_gene: TRBJ1-2; CDR3aa: CASSAWTGGNYGYTF; CDR3nt: TGTGCCAGCAGCGCCTGGACAGGAGGAAACTATGGCTACACCTTC
v_gene: TRBV12-3/TRBV12-4; abundance: .; d_gene: .; len: 13; j_gene: TRBJ1-2; CDR3aa: CASSLGQDYGYTF; CDR3nt: TGTGCCAGCAGTTTAGGACAGGACTATGGCTACACCTTC
v_gene: TRBV9; abundance: .; d_gene: .; len: 15; j_gene: TRBJ1-4; CDR3aa: CASSAQGTTNEKLFF; CDR3nt: TGTGCCAGCAGCGCGCAGGGTACCACTAATGAAAAACTGTTTTTT
v_gene: TRBV28; abundance: .; d_gene: TRBD1; len: 15; j_gene: TRBJ2-3; CDR3aa: CASRGGTGGIDTQYF; CDR3nt: TGTGCCAGCAGAGGGGGGACAGGGGGAATAGATACGCAGTATTTT
v_gene: TRBV5-1; abundance: .; d_gene: .; len: 15; j_gene: TRBJ2-3; CDR3aa: CASSLRAQGLDTQYF; CDR3nt: TGCGCCAGCAGCTTGCGGGCTCAGGGACTAGATACGCAGTATTTT
v_gene: TRBV5-8; abundance: .; d_gene: TRBD2; len: 19; j_gene: TRBJ2-1; CDR3aa: CASSLGLAGGRAFGNEQFF; CDR3nt: TGTGCCAGCAGCTTGGGACTAGCGGGGGGACGTGCTTTTGGCAATGAGCAGTTCTTC
v_gene: TRBV18; abundance: once; d_gene: .; len: 13; j_gene: TRBJ2-3; CDR3aa: CASSPPSTDTQYF; CDR3nt: TGTGCCAGCTCACCTCCTAGCACAGATACGCAGTATTTT
v_gene: TRBV9; abundance: .; d_gene: .; len: 14; j_gene: TRBJ1-6; CDR3aa: CASSVGGSNSPLHF; CDR3nt: TGTGCCAGCAGCGTAGGAGGGTCGAATTCACCCCTCCACTTT
v_gene: TRBV4-1; abundance: .; d_gene: TRBD2; len: 17; j_gene: TRBJ2-1; CDR3aa: CASSQDLGGRVYNEQFF; CDR3nt: TGCGCCAGCAGCCAAGATTTGGGGGGGAGGGTTTACAATGAGCAGTTCTTC
v_gene: TRBV4-1; abundance: .; d_gene: .; len: 13; j_gene: TRBJ2-1; CDR3aa: CASSGRGVDEQFF; CDR3nt: TGCGCCAGCAGCGGGAGGGGGGTTGATGAGCAGTTCTTC
v_gene: TRBV7-7; abundance: .; d_gene: TRBD2; len: 14; j_gene: TRBJ2-1; CDR3aa: CASSRLAGNNEQFF; CDR3nt: TGTGCTAGCAGCCGACTAGCGGGTAACAATGAGCAGTTCTTC
v_gene: TRBV6-5; abundance: few; d_gene: .; len: 15; j_gene: TRBJ2-7; CDR3aa: CASSLQGPPSGEQYF; CDR3nt: TGTGCCAGCAGTCTACAGGGTCCCCCCTCCGGCGAGCAGTACTTC
v_gene: TRBV9; abundance: .; d_gene: TRBD1; len: 23; j_gene: TRBJ1-3; CDR3aa: CASSAFGTYLEDRAITSGNTIYF; CDR3nt: TGTGCCAGCAGCGCTTTCGGTACTTATTTGGAGGACAGGGCGATTACCTCTGGAAACACCATATATTTT
v_gene: TRBV2; abundance: .; d_gene: TRBD1; len: 14; j_gene: TRBJ1-2; CDR3aa: CASSGGQGIYGYTF; CDR3nt: TGTGCCAGCAGTGGTGGACAGGGGATCTATGGCTACACCTTC
v_gene: TRBV25-1; abundance: .; d_gene: .; len: 13; j_gene: TRBJ1-4; CDR3aa: CASSIDSFEKLFF; CDR3nt: TGTGCCAGCAGTATTGACAGTTTTGAAAAACTGTTTTTT
v_gene: TRBV10-2; abundance: .; d_gene: .; len: 14; j_gene: TRBJ1-1; CDR3aa: CASSGGRRVAEAFF; CDR3nt: TGCGCCAGCAGTGGGGGGCGACGGGTAGCTGAAGCTTTCTTT
v_gene: TRBV13; abundance: .; d_gene: .; len: 14; j_gene: TRBJ1-1; CDR3aa: CASSFYAGTTEAFF; CDR3nt: TGTGCCAGCAGCTTTTACGCAGGGACTACTGAAGCTTTCTTT
v_gene: TRBV5-6; abundance: .; d_gene: TRBD1; len: 16; j_gene: TRBJ1-2; CDR3aa: CASSLVTGDPDYGYTF; CDR3nt: TGTGCCAGCAGCTTGGTGACAGGGGACCCCGACTATGGCTACACCTTC